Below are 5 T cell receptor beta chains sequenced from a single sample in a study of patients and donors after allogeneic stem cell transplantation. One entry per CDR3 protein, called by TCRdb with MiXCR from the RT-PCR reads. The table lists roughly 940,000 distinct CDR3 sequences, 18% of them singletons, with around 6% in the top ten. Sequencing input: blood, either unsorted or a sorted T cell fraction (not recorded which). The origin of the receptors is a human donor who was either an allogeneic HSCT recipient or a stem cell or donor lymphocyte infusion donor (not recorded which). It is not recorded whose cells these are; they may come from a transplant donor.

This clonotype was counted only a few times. The CDR3 loop reads CASSIDRGAPQFF. DNA of the CDR3: TGTGCCAGCAGTATCGACAGGGGGGCGCCGCAGTTCTTC. This sequence joins TRBV27 and TRBJ2-1; 9 nucleotides match TRBD1. This CDR3 region has 13 residues. Germline V CDR1 and CDR2: MNHEY, SMNVEV (reference sequence). Losses at the gene ends were 5 bases for V and 12 bases for J; bases not matched to a gene: 8.

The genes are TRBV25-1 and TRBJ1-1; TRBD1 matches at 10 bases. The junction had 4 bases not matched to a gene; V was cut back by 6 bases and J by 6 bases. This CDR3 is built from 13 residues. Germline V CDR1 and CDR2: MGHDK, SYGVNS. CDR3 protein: CASRDRGSSEAFF. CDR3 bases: TGTGCCAGCAGGGACAGGGGGTCCTCTGAAGCTTTCTTT.

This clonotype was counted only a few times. CDR3 DNA: TGCAGCGTCGGGACAGGGAGTAACGAGCAGTACTTC. As protein: CSVGTGSNEQYF. J is TRBJ2-7 and V is TRBV29-1, with 9 bases matching TRBD1. CDR1 is SQVTM and CDR2 is ANQGSEA in the germline V gene. The CDR3 runs 12 residues. The ends lost 6 bases at V and 5 bases at J; junction bases unmatched: 5.

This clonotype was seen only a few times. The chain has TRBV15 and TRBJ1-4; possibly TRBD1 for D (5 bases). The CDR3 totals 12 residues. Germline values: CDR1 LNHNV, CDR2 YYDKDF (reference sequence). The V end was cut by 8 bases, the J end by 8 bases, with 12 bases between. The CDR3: CATGVGLEKLFF. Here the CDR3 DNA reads TGTGCCACCGGGGTGGGGCTAGAAAAACTGTTTTTT.

DNA for the CDR3: TGTGCCAGCAGTGAAGCGTGGGCACTTTACGAGCAGTACTTC. Protein product: CASSEAWALYEQYF. The rearrangement links TRBV6-1 to TRBJ2-7; D is undetermined. The CDR3 has 14 residues. Germline CDR1 and CDR2: MNHNS and SASEGT. V was cut by 0 bases and J by 4 bases, with 10 bases left in between.